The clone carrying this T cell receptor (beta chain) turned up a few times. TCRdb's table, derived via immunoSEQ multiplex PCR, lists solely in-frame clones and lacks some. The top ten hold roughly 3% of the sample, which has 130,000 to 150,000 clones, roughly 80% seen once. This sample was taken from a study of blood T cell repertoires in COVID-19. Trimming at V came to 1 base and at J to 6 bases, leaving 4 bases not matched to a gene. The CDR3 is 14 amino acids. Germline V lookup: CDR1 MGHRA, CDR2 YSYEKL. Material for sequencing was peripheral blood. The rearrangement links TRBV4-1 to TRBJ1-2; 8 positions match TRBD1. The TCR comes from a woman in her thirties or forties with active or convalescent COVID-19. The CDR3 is CASSQVGTGNGYTF. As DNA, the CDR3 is TGCGCCAGCAGCCAAGTAGGGACAGGAAATGGCTACACCTTC.